The 26 T cell receptor beta chains in this list originate from one sample, sequenced in a study of Tregs in tolerant kidney transplant recipients. Clones were sequenced by immunoSEQ multiplex PCR, and TCRdb holds only the in-frame ones, with some missing. The table for this sample gives some 5,800 clones. Mixed chimerism was transient after nonmyeloablative marrow transplants from related graft donors. The specimen comprised CD8+ T cells from blood (PBMCs), sampled 12 months after the transplant. These receptors were taken from a human patient who received a combined kidney and bone marrow transplant. Some T cells could come from the graft donor.

In the case of this clone: The read finishes 3 residues shy of the CDR3 end, and the germline J gene is used to complete it. J is TRBJ2-1 and V is TRBV29-1, with 8 bases lining up with TRBD2. The germline V gene has CDR1 SQVTM and CDR2 ANQGSEA. J lost 6 bases, V lost 6 bases, and 10 bases had no gene match. The CDR3 runs to 14 residues. The DNA read from the CDR3 is TGCAGCGTAATTCTAAGCGGGAGTTTCAATGAG. Protein: CSVILSGSFNE. The full CDR3 reads CSVILSGSFNEQFF.

Measured by frequency, this clone is medium-sized (0.01 to 0.1%). Read data end 3 residues before the CDR3 end; the end is taken from the germline J gene. V is TRBV5-1 and J is TRBJ2-2; D gene uncertain. The CDR3 runs 14 residues. The V and J ends lost 0 bases and 6 bases respectively, with 9 bases between them. Germline V gene data show CDR1 as SGHRS and CDR2 as YFSETQ. CDR3 sequence reads: CASSLAGVPGELFF. The DNA read from the CDR3 is TGCGCCAGCAGCTTGGCAGGAGTTCCCGGGGAG.

As concerns this clone: The read terminates 3 residues ahead of where the CDR3 ends, so the germline J gene completes it. This sequence joins TRBV7-9 and TRBJ2-5; the D gene is possibly TRBD2 (5 bases). V lost 3 bases and J lost 1, with 6 bases in between. This CDR3 region has 13 residues. The germline V gene has CDR1 SEHNR and CDR2 FQNEAQ (reference sequence). The CDR3 DNA, read in part, is TGTGCCAGCAGCTTGAGGGCCCAAGAGACC. This gives the protein CASSLRAQET. The full CDR3 reads CASSLRAQETQYF.

As concerns this clone: Read coverage stops 3 residues before the CDR3 terminus; the germline J gene supplies the remainder. V gene TRBV6-2 or TRBV6-3 combines with J gene TRBJ2-7, with 8 bases identical to TRBD1. After removal of 3 bases from V and 4 bases from J, the junction contained 5 bases not matched to a gene. CDR3 size: 14 residues. The V gene's germline CDR1 is MNHEY and CDR2 SVGEGT. The CDR3 spells CASSYGQGAYEQYF. Partial CDR3 DNA: TGTGCCAGCAGTTATGGGCAGGGGGCGTACGAG.

As to this clone: The read terminates 3 residues before the CDR3 end, so the remaining end is supplied by the germline J gene. The V gene is TRBV28, the J gene TRBJ2-7, with no clear D. Germline lookup yields CDR1 MDHEN and CDR2 SYDVKM. The ends were cut back, 1 base at V and 2 bases at J, with 15 bases in the middle. This CDR3 is 16 amino acids long. CDR3 residues: CASSLSAGQLTYEQYF. The DNA read from the CDR3 is TGTGCCAGCAGTTTATCCGCTGGGCAGCTAACCTACGAG. The full variable domain, rest sourced from reference TRBV28 and TRBJ2-7, is DVKVTQSSRYLVKRTGEKVFLECVQDMDHENMFWYRQDPGLGLRLIYFSYDVKMKEKGDIPEGYSVSREKKERFSLILESASTNQTSMYLCASSLSAGQLTYEQYFGPGTRLTVT.

As regards this clone: The DNA ends 3 residues before the CDR3 does, and the rest of the CDR3 is filled in from the germline J gene. The gene calls are TRBV19 and TRBJ2-2; 10 nucleotides align to TRBD1. The CDR3 has 13 residues. Germline V lookup: CDR1 LNHDA, CDR2 SQIVND (reference sequence). With 8 bases clipped from V and 6 bases from J, the junction kept 3 bases outside the gene matches. CDR3 DNA (partial): TGTGCCAGTTGGACAGGGGGGTCCGGGGAG. This translates into CASWTGGSGE. From start to end, the CDR3 is CASWTGGSGELFF.

Regarding this clone: Read coverage stops 3 residues before the CDR3 terminus; the germline J gene supplies the remainder. The rearrangement joins TRBV28 to TRBJ1-4, with D maybe TRBD1 (6 bases). Germline V CDR1 and CDR2: MDHEN, SYDVKM. CDR3 length: 15 amino acids. The V end was cut by 2 bases, the J end by 8 bases, with 15 bases between. CDR3 DNA, as far as it was read: TGTGCCAGCAGTTTACCCCAGACAGGCGGCGAAAAA. Amino acids: CASSLPQTGGEK. The complete CDR3 protein is CASSLPQTGGEKLFF.

To note about this clone: The sequence runs out 3 residues before the end of the CDR3; the remainder is reconstructed from the germline J gene. The chain uses TRBV18 and TRBJ2-5; possibly TRBD2 for D (7 bases). The CDR3 length is 16 residues. Trimming stripped 9 bases from V and 0 bases from J, with 20 bases between. Germline CDR1 and CDR2: KGHSH and LQKENI. The CDR3 DNA, read in part, is TGTGCCAGGGGGGGGGCTCAAGCACTACACCAAGAGACC. Its protein product is CARGGAQALHQET. The complete CDR3 sequence is CARGGAQALHQETQYF. Combining the CDR3 with reference TRBV18 and TRBJ2-5 gives the whole variable domain NAGVMQNPRHLVRRRGQEARLRCSPMKGHSHVYWYRQLPEEGLKFMVYLQKENIIDESGMPKERFSAEFPKEGPSILRIQQVVRGDSAAYFCARGGAQALHQETQYFGPGTRLLVL.

About this clone: The read gets to within 3 residues of the CDR3 end, and the germline J gene fills in the rest. The rearrangement links TRBV10-2 to TRBJ1-1; TRBD1 aligns across 8 bases. CDR1 is WSHSY, CDR2 SAAADI, per germline. J gave up 5 bases and V 8 bases, and 13 bases lay outside the gene matches. The CDR3 is 15 amino acids. The CDR3 is CASAGQGTLETEAFF. The sequenced CDR3 bases are TGCGCCAGCGCCGGACAGGGAACTTTGGAGACTGAA.

Comments on this clone: The read terminates 3 residues before the CDR3 end, so the remaining end is supplied by the germline J gene. This chain links TRBV11-2 with TRBJ2-7, with D possibly being TRBD2 (5 bases). Germline V CDR1 and CDR2: SGHAT, FQNNGV. CDR3 length equals 13 residues. V was clipped by 3 bases and J by 3 bases, with 9 bases between them. The CDR3: CASSFSGDYEQYF. Incomplete CDR3 DNA: TGTGCCAGCAGCTTTTCCGGGGACTACGAG.

In regard to this clone: The missing CDR3 end, 3 residues past where the read stops, is filled in from the germline J gene. This rearrangement joins TRBV2 to TRBJ1-5; no clear D. Germline V lookup: CDR1 SNHLY, CDR2 FYNNEI. Trimming pared 4 bases from V and 7 bases from J, leaving 17 bases between. This CDR3 comprises 15 residues. The sequenced part of the CDR3 DNA is TGTGCCAGCAGTGTTGGGGTTGGTTCGGGGCAGCCC. Amino acids: CASSVGVGSGQP. In full, the CDR3 is CASSVGVGSGQPQHF.

A note on this clone: The CDR3 end is not reached by the read, which stops 3 residues before it; the germline J gene fills it in. The chain links TRBV4-2 to TRBJ2-2; a weak D match, TRBD2 (6 bases). The CDR3 is 19 residues long. Per the germline V gene, CDR1 is LGHNA and CDR2 is YNFKEQ. Trimming took off 4 bases at V and 3 bases at J, with 24 bases between the two ends. CDR3 DNA, as far as it was read: TGTGCCAGCAGCCCTGAACTGACCGGGACTCTTTTTCACACCGGGGAG. Residues: CASSPELTGTLFHTGE. The whole CDR3 region reads CASSPELTGTLFHTGELFF.

This clone is deemed medium-sized by its frequency. The read ends 3 residues before the CDR3 terminus; that terminus is restored from the germline J gene. The chain joins TRBV28 to TRBJ2-1, with 9 bases matching TRBD2. J lost 7 bases, V lost 2 bases, and 15 bases had no gene match. The V gene's germline CDR1 is MDHEN and CDR2 SYDVKM. The CDR3 has 18 residues. The part of the CDR3 DNA that was read is TGTGCCAGCAGTTTAGGCCCCTCGGGCGGGAGGGCCGGAAATGAG. It yields the protein CASSLGPSGGRAGNE. The whole CDR3 region reads CASSLGPSGGRAGNEQFF.

With regard to this clone: The read ends 3 residues before the CDR3 terminus; that terminus is restored from the germline J gene. The chain joins TRBV7-2 to TRBJ1-1; no reliable D call. Trimming stripped 2 bases from V and 5 bases from J, with 6 bases between. The V gene's germline CDR1 is SGHTA and CDR2 FQGNSA. The CDR3 spans 12 residues. CDR3 sequence reads: CASSLPGTEAFF. CDR3 DNA (partial): TGTGCCAGCAGCTTACCGGGGACTGAA.

For this clone: The read terminates 3 residues before the CDR3 end, so the remaining end is supplied by the germline J gene. The rearrangement links TRBV19 to TRBJ2-2, with D perhaps matching TRBD1 (5 bases). The V and J ends lost 3 bases and 5 bases respectively, with 10 bases between them. Germline V CDR1 and CDR2: LNHDA, SQIVND (reference sequence). This CDR3 has 14 residues. CDR3: CASSITGATGELFF. Incomplete CDR3 DNA: TGTGCCAGTAGTATTACTGGGGCTACCGGGGAG.

As for this clone: The read halts 3 residues ahead of the CDR3 end, with the missing end drawn from the germline J gene. The chain uses TRBV29-1 and TRBJ1-1; 7 nucleotides align to TRBD1. Germline V gives CDR1 SQVTM, CDR2 ANQGSEA. V shed 7 bases and J 0 bases; nucleotides not matched to a gene: 5. This CDR3 has 13 residues. CDR3 bases read: TGCAGCGATTTACAGGGGATGAACACTGAA. This gives the protein CSDLQGMNTE. The entire CDR3 protein is CSDLQGMNTEAFF.

Concerning this clone: From the germline J gene comes the end of the CDR3, since the read stops 3 residues before it. This chain connects TRBV20-1 to TRBJ2-7; D gene ambiguous. Germline CDR1 reads DFQATT; CDR2 reads SNEGSKA (reference sequence). The CDR3 consists of 15 residues. Trimming pared 0 bases from V and 5 bases from J, leaving 17 bases between. The CDR3: CSARDLHGSIDEQYF. The part of the CDR3 DNA that was read is TGCAGTGCTAGAGACCTGCATGGTAGCATCGACGAG.

Concerning this clone itself: The sequenced fragment ends 3 residues before the CDR3 boundary, so the rest is inferred from the germline J gene. J is TRBJ2-1 and V is TRBV11-2; maybe TRBD1 (5 bases). Germline-derived CDR1 and CDR2 are SGHAT and FQNNGV. The CDR3 loop spans 15 amino acids. Between the trimmed V and J ends, which lost 0 bases and 3 bases, there was a span of 9 bases. CDR3 in amino acids: CASSLDKQGYNEQFF. The CDR3 DNA, read in part, is TGTGCCAGCAGCTTAGATAAGCAGGGCTACAATGAG.

For this clone: With the read ending 3 residues before the CDR3 end, the germline J gene is used to fill in that end. The rearrangement joins TRBV5-1 to TRBJ2-5; D is possibly TRBD2 (5 bases). This CDR3 has 13 residues. Looked up from germline, CDR1 is SGHRS and CDR2 is YFSETQ. Trimming pared 10 bases from V and 2 bases from J, leaving 15 bases between. The CDR3: CAGMSRLQETQYF. The CDR3 bases that were read are TGCGCCGGCATGAGCAGACTACAAGAGACC.

On this clone itself: The CDR3 extends 3 residues past the end of the read, so its final part is completed from the germline J gene. This chain connects TRBV20-1 to TRBJ2-5; 11 bases match TRBD2. The CDR3 runs to 15 residues. Germline loops: CDR1 DFQATT, CDR2 SNEGSKA (reference sequence). Trimming took 3 bases from V and 5 from J; bases not matched to a gene: 8. CDR3 residues: CSASLSGRAGETQYF. Partial CDR3 DNA: TGCAGTGCTAGTCTTAGCGGGAGGGCCGGTGAGACC.

With respect to this clone: The read terminates 3 residues ahead of where the CDR3 ends, so the germline J gene completes it. The chain couples TRBV7-9 to TRBJ2-7, with a weak D call TRBD1 (5 bases). Germline-derived CDR1 and CDR2 are SEHNR and FQNEAQ (reference sequence). V lost 4 bases and J lost 5, with 15 bases in between. The CDR3 has 14 amino acids. The CDR3 spells CASSSSLRVHEQYF. CDR3 bases read: TGTGCCAGCAGCTCTAGTCTCAGGGTCCACGAG. The entire variable domain, with the rest obtained from reference TRBV7-9 and TRBJ2-7, is as follows: DTGVSQNPRHKITKRGQNVTFRCDPISEHNRLYWYRQTLGQGPEFLTYFQNEAQLEKSRLLSDRFSAERPKGSFSTLEIQRTEQGDSAMYLCASSSSLRVHEQYFGPGTRLTVT.

Regarding this clone: From the germline J gene comes the end of the CDR3, since the read stops 3 residues before it. V and J are TRBV2 and TRBJ1-4, with TRBD1 as a possible D gene (6 bases). V lost 3 bases and J lost 7, with 15 bases in between. The CDR3 spans 15 residues. CDR1 SNHLY and CDR2 FYNNEI come from the germline V gene. This CDR3 reads CASSEDSSRGEKLFF. The CDR3 bases that were read are TGTGCCAGCAGTGAGGACAGCTCCCGAGGTGAAAAA.

Comment on this clone: Coverage ceases 3 residues before the CDR3 finishes, and the germline J gene fills in the end. The J gene is TRBJ2-1, the V gene TRBV20-1, with D tentatively TRBD2 (5 bases). The CDR3 extends over 13 amino acids. V gave up 1 base and J gave up 7 bases, with 11 bases separating them. Germline V gives CDR1 DFQATT, CDR2 SNEGSKA (reference sequence). CDR3 sequence reads: CSARGELVNEQFF. CDR3 bases read: TGCAGTGCTAGAGGGGAACTAGTAAATGAG.

Comments on this clone: Sequencing ends 3 residues short of the CDR3 end; the germline J gene provides the rest. V and J are TRBV5-1 and TRBJ1-1, with D uncertain. V lost 4 bases to trimming and J lost 3 bases, with 19 bases between them. Germline V CDR1 and CDR2: SGHRS, YFSETQ. The CDR3 has 16 amino acids. CDR3 DNA, as far as it was read: TGCGCCAGCAGCCTGTTGGGTGCGTATCGGGACACTGAA. Amino acid sequence: CASSLLGAYRDTE. The complete CDR3 protein is CASSLLGAYRDTEAFF.

As regards this clone: The CDR3 is cut off 3 residues early in the read; its end comes from the germline J gene. The gene calls are TRBV27 and TRBJ2-3, with 9 bases identical to TRBD2. V was pared by 0 bases and J by 0 bases, with 13 bases of the junction left unmatched. Germline V gene data show CDR1 as MNHEY and CDR2 as SMNVEV (reference sequence). The CDR3 spans 20 residues. The CDR3 DNA, read in part, is TGTGCCAGCAGTTTATCTGTATCGCGGCGGGAGGGCCGTAGCACAGATACG. It codes for CASSLSVSRREGRSTDT. The CDR3 in its entirety is CASSLSVSRREGRSTDTQYF.

As concerns this clone: The read ends 3 residues early relative to the CDR3; the germline J gene fills the gap. The genes are TRBV7-3 and TRBJ2-1, with 14 bases lining up with TRBD2. The CDR3 consists of 15 residues. With V trimmed by 5 bases and J by 8 bases, 5 bases remained unmatched. Germline CDR1 SGHTA, CDR2 FQGTGA. This CDR3 reads CASSTGTSGSDEQFF. The sequenced part of the CDR3 DNA is TGTGCCAGCAGCACCGGGACTAGCGGGAGCGATGAG.